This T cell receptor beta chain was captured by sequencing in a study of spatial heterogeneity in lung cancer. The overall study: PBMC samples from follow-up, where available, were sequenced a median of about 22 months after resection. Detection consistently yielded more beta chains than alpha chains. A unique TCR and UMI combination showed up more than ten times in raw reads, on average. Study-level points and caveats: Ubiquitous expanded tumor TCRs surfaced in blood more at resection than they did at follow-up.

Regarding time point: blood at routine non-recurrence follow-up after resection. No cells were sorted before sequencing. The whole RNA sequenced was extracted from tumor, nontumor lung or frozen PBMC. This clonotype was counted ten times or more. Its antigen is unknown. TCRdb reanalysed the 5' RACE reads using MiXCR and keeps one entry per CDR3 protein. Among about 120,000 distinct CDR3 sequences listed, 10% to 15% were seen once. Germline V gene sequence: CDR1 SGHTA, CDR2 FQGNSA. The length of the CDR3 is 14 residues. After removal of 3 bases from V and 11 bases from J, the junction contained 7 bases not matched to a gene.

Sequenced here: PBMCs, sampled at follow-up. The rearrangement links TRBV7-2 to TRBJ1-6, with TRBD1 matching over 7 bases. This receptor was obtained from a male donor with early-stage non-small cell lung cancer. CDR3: CASSLGQIKTPLHF. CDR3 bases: TGTGCCAGCAGCTTGGGACAGATCAAGACACCCCTCCACTTT.